Each of the 23 T cell receptor beta chains below was sequenced from the same sample in a study of blood T cell repertoires in COVID-19. The data were produced by immunoSEQ multiplex PCR, yet TCRdb's version contains in-frame clones alone and is incomplete. The sample contains tens of thousands of clones, 86% of which appear only once. The sequencing input was peripheral blood. The receptors here all came from a man aged 30 to 39 with acute or convalescent COVID-19.

This rearrangement joins TRBV4-3 to TRBJ2-1; 7 bases are shared with TRBD2. Germline lookup yields CDR1 LGHNA and CDR2 YSLEER. CDR3 length: 17 amino acids. The J segment lost 6 bases and the V segment lost 1 base, leaving 12 bases of the junction unmatched. The CDR3: CASSQGPGTISFNEQFF. The CDR3 DNA reads as TGCGCCAGCAGCCAAGGTCCTGGGACTATATCTTTCAATGAGCAGTTCTTC.

The chain combines TRBV19 with TRBJ1-2; 7 bases map to TRBD1. Germline loops: CDR1 LNHDA, CDR2 SQIVND (reference sequence). This CDR3 region has 15 residues. V was clipped by 1 base and J by 3 bases; unmatched bases: 5. The DNA for the CDR3 is TGTGCCAGTAGTATAGGACAGGGACTCGACTATGGCTACACCTTC. Translation gives CASSIGQGLDYGYTF.

V gene TRBV20-1 combines with J gene TRBJ2-3; no reliable D call. The CDR3 runs to 11 residues. Germline V gives CDR1 DFQATT, CDR2 SNEGSKA (reference sequence). Deletions cut 5 bases from V and 2 bases from J, with 5 bases between. CDR3 sequence reads: CSAGPTDTQYF. The CDR3, as DNA: TGCAGTGCTGGCCCCACAGATACGCAGTATTTT.

This clone was counted once. This chain connects TRBV2 to TRBJ2-1, with 9 bases matching TRBD2. V was clipped by 5 bases and J by 3 bases; unmatched bases: 11. The CDR3 is 17 residues long. The germline V gene has CDR1 SNHLY and CDR2 FYNNEI. The CDR3 sequence: CASSTRSGTSIYNEQFF. Here the CDR3 DNA reads TGTGCCAGCAGTACTAGATCCGGGACTAGCATCTACAATGAGCAGTTCTTC.

The genes are TRBV7-8 and TRBJ1-2, with D uncertain. The V end was cut by 2 bases, the J end by 8 bases, with 9 bases between. The CDR3 covers 12 residues. The germline V gene has CDR1 SGHVS and CDR2 FQNEAQ. The CDR3 DNA follows: TGTGCCAGCAGCTTATATGAGGGCGGCTACACCTTC. Protein sequence: CASSLYEGGYTF.

The V call is TRBV19, the J call TRBJ2-7; a possible D gene is TRBD2 (5 bases). From germline, CDR1 is LNHDA and CDR2 SQIVND (reference sequence). Trimming cost V 5 bases and J 2 bases, with 13 bases left between them. This CDR3 is 14 amino acids long. The CDR3 reads CASSWSEDTYEQYF. The CDR3, as DNA: TGTGCCAGTAGTTGGTCGGAGGATACCTACGAGCAGTACTTC.

Regarding this clone: Relative to the germline gene, one junction end is altered; a read error may explain this. The chain carries TRBV30 and TRBJ1-6, with 8 positions matching TRBD1. Germline V gene data show CDR1 as GTSNPN and CDR2 as SVGIG (reference sequence). The CDR3 totals 13 residues. CDR3 nucleotides: TGTGCCGGGAGACAGGGGCATAATTCACCCCTCCACTTT. Translation gives CAGRQGHNSPLHF.

In this sample, this clone turned up once. The V and J genes are TRBV7-9 and TRBJ2-3; 9 bases map to TRBD1. The CDR3 sequence is 15 residues long. CDR1 SEHNR and CDR2 FQNEAQ come from the germline V gene (reference sequence). V trimming: 5 bases; J trimming: 6 bases; junction bases outside the gene matches: 9. CDR3 bases: TGTGCCAGCAGCCTCAGGGACAGGGCCACCGATACGCAGTATTTT. As protein: CASSLRDRATDTQYF.

The chain employs TRBV5-1 and TRBJ2-5; no clear D. Per the germline V gene, CDR1 is SGHRS and CDR2 is YFSETQ. Between the trimmed V and J ends, which lost 4 bases and 2 bases, there was a span of 9 bases. CDR3 size: 13 residues. DNA for the CDR3: TGCGCCAGCAGCATTGGGCAGCAAGAGACCCAGTACTTC. Encoded protein: CASSIGQQETQYF. Complete variable domain (other parts from reference TRBV5-1 and TRBJ2-5): KAGVTQTPRYLIKTRGQQVTLSCSPISGHRSVSWYQQTPGQGLQFLFEYFSETQRNKGNFPGRFSGRQFSNSRSEMNVSTLELGDSALYLCASSIGQQETQYFGPGTRLLVL.

The V call is TRBV30, the J call TRBJ2-5; possibly TRBD2 for D (5 bases). Germline CDR1 is GTSNPN and CDR2 is SVGIG (reference sequence). This CDR3 has 14 residues. Trimming took 2 bases from V and 1 from J, leaving 11 bases between them. CDR3 bases: TGTGCCTGGAGTTGGACTGAACTCCAAGAGACCCAGTACTTC. It yields the protein CAWSWTELQETQYF.

The V and J genes are TRBV27 and TRBJ1-1, with 9 positions matching TRBD1. From germline, CDR1 is MNHEY and CDR2 SMNVEV (reference sequence). Trimming cost V 5 bases and J 4 bases; bases outside gene matches: 5. The CDR3 has 14 residues. CDR3 sequence: CASSVVQGATEAFF. The CDR3 nucleotides are TGTGCCAGCAGTGTGGTACAGGGGGCCACTGAAGCTTTCTTT.

This clone came up a few times. This chain joins TRBV11-2 and TRBJ2-7; perhaps TRBD2 as D (5 bases). Germline V gives CDR1 SGHAT, CDR2 FQNNGV. This CDR3 is built from 17 residues. The V gene lost 1 base and the J gene lost 0 bases, with 16 bases spanning the gap. CDR3 region: CASSLGAGGLSSYEQYF. The CDR3 region has the DNA TGTGCCAGCAGCTTAGGGGCTGGCGGGTTATCCTCCTACGAGCAGTACTTC.

This clone was seen many times. The chain is built from TRBV10-3 and TRBJ2-5, with 7 nucleotides matching TRBD2. There are 13 residues in the CDR3. Trimming removed 2 bases from V and 7 bases from J; junction bases left unmatched: 4. Germline lookup yields CDR1 ENHRY and CDR2 SYGVKD. The CDR3: CAISEEGEGTQYF. CDR3 coding DNA: TGTGCCATCAGTGAGGAAGGGGAGGGGACCCAGTACTTC.

The rearrangement uses TRBV18 and TRBJ2-3; no reliable D call. With 0 bases removed from V and 2 bases from J, the gap between germline ends came to 6 bases. CDR1 and CDR2 (germline): KGHSH, LQKENI. The CDR3 is 14 amino acids. CDR3 nucleotide sequence: TGTGCCAGCTCACCACCTAGCTCCACAGATACGCAGTATTTT. It codes for CASSPPSSTDTQYF.

The chain employs TRBV6-4 and TRBJ2-3; 14 positions agree with TRBD2. The CDR3 consists of 15 residues. J was trimmed by 3 bases and V by 6 bases; bases with no gene match: 2. In germline, CDR1 is MRHNA, CDR2 SNTAGT. The CDR3 coding sequence is TGTGCCAGCAGCCGGACTAGCGGGGGGACAGATACGCAGTATTTT. It encodes CASSRTSGGTDTQYF.

The J gene is TRBJ1-2, the V gene TRBV6-6; TRBD1 aligns across 9 bases. The CDR3 runs 15 residues. The V segment lost 5 bases and the J segment 4 bases; nucleotides outside the gene matches: 8. CDR1 is MNHNY, CDR2 SVGAGI, per germline (reference sequence). As DNA, the CDR3 is TGTGCCAGCAGTGACCCGACAGGGGGGAGCTATGGCTACACCTTC. Amino acid sequence: CASSDPTGGSYGYTF.

The rearrangement uses TRBV28 and TRBJ2-4; D not resolved. The CDR3 runs to 11 residues. Germline V lookup: CDR1 MDHEN, CDR2 SYDVKM. V was pared by 1 base and J by 9 bases, with 4 bases between. The chain's CDR3 is CASSLSGIQYF. The CDR3, as DNA: TGTGCCAGCAGTTTATCAGGCATTCAGTACTTC.

This rearrangement joins TRBV28 to TRBJ1-4; D gene uncertain. CDR1 MDHEN and CDR2 SYDVKM come from the germline V gene. V lost 5 bases and J 10 bases, leaving 20 bases between the germline ends. The CDR3 spans 15 residues. This chain's CDR3 is CASSHRGRNFGKLFF. The CDR3 DNA sequence: TGTGCCAGCAGTCATAGAGGGAGAAACTTTGGAAAACTGTTTTTT.

In its sample, this clone was seen once. The chain employs TRBV6-2 or TRBV6-3 and TRBJ2-3, with 7 bases fitting TRBD1. The V gene end was trimmed by 5 bases and the J gene end by 0 bases; junction bases not matched to a gene: 8. The CDR3 contains 16 residues. Per germline, CDR1 MNHEY and CDR2 SVGEGT. The CDR3 region has the DNA TGTGCCAGCAGTGATCCAACAGGGGACAGCACAGATACGCAGTATTTT. Amino acids: CASSDPTGDSTDTQYF.

V is TRBV19 and J is TRBJ2-3; 10 nucleotides match TRBD2. Germline V gene sequence: CDR1 LNHDA, CDR2 SQIVND (reference sequence). There are 16 residues in the CDR3. With V trimmed by 4 bases and J by 2 bases, 6 bases remained unmatched. The CDR3 loop is CASSRSGRAVTDTQYF. CDR3 bases: TGTGCCAGTAGTAGAAGCGGGAGGGCTGTCACAGATACGCAGTATTTT.

The chain has TRBV28 and TRBJ2-7; 7 bases agree with TRBD2. The junction had 13 bases not matched to a gene; V was cut back by 7 bases and J by 1 base. The CDR3 contains 16 residues. In germline, CDR1 is MDHEN, CDR2 SYDVKM. The CDR3 region has the DNA TGTGCCAGCACTTCTCGGGGCGGGAGAAGGTCCTACGAGCAGTACTTC. Its protein is CASTSRGGRRSYEQYF.

The CDR3 sequence: CASSGSGTSGNTIYF. In nucleotides, the CDR3 is TGTGCCAGCAGCGGGTCAGGGACTTCGGGAAACACCATATATTTT. This chain uses TRBV9 with TRBJ1-3; D might be TRBD1 (5 bases). The CDR3 loop spans 15 amino acids. V was shortened by 3 bases and J by 4 bases, with 14 bases between the two germline ends. Germline lookup yields CDR1 SGDLS and CDR2 YYNGEE.

The chain employs TRBV7-8 and TRBJ1-2; 8 bases are a match to TRBD1. The CDR3 totals 21 residues. Germline V gene lookup returns CDR1 SGHVS and CDR2 FQNEAQ. J gave up 6 bases and V 0 bases, and 24 bases lay outside the gene matches. The chain's CDR3 is CASSLAKAFLGSGGVVHGYTF. The CDR3 DNA sequence: TGTGCCAGCAGCTTAGCCAAGGCTTTTTTGGGGTCAGGGGGCGTTGTGCATGGCTACACCTTC.